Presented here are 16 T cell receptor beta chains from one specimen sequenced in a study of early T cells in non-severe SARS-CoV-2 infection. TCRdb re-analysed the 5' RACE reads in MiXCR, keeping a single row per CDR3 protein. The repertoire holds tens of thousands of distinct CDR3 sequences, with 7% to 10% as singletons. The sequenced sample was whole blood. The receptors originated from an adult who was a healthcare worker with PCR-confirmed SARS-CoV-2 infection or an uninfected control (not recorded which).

This CDR3 reads CSVVRGTDTQYF. The CDR3 bases are TGCAGCGTTGTTCGGGGAACAGATACGCAGTATTTT. This chain joins TRBV29-1 and TRBJ2-3, with D perhaps TRBD2 (5 bases). Germline V gene data show CDR1 as SQVTM and CDR2 as ANQGSEA. Trimming removed 4 bases at V and 3 bases at J, with 8 bases between. The CDR3 spans 12 residues.

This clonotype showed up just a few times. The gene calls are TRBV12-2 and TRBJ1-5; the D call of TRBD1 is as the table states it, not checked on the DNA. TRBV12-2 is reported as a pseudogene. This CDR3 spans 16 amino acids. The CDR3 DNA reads TGTGCAAGTCGCTTAGGCCCGGACCTTAGCAATCAGCCCCAGCATTTT. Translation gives CASRLGPDLSNQPQHF.

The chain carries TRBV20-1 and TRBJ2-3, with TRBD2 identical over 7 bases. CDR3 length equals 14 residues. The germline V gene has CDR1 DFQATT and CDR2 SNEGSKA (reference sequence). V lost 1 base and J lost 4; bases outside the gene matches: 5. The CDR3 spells CSARVTAGADTQYF. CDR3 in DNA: TGCAGTGCTAGAGTGACGGCGGGGGCAGATACGCAGTATTTT.

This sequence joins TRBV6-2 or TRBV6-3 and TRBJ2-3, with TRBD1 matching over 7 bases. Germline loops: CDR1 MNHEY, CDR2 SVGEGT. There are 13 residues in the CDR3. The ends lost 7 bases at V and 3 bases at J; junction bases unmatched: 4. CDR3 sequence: CASIRDSTDTQYF. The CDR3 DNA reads TGTGCCAGCATTCGGGACAGTACAGATACGCAGTATTTT.

CDR3 nucleotides: TGTGCCAGCAGTTACGGCGGGGGCCATGAGCAGTTCTTC. This gives the protein CASSYGGGHEQFF. The J gene is TRBJ2-1, the V gene TRBV6-5, with D possibly matching TRBD2 (7 bases). The CDR3 loop spans 13 amino acids. Looked up from germline, CDR1 is MNHEY and CDR2 is SVGAGI. With 2 bases removed from V and 8 bases from J, the gap between germline ends came to 10 bases.

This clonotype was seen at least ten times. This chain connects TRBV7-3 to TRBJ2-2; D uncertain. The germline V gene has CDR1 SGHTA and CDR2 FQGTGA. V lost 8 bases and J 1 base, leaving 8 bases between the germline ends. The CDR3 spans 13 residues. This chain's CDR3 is CASRSGNTGELFF. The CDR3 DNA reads TGTGCCAGCCGTAGTGGGAACACCGGGGAGCTGTTTTTT.

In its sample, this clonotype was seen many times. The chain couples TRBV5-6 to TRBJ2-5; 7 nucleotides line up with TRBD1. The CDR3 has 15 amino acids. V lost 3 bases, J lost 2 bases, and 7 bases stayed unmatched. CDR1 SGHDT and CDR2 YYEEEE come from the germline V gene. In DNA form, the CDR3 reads TGTGCCAGCAGCTCCCGGGACAGTGCGCAAGAGACCCAGTACTTC. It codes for CASSSRDSAQETQYF.

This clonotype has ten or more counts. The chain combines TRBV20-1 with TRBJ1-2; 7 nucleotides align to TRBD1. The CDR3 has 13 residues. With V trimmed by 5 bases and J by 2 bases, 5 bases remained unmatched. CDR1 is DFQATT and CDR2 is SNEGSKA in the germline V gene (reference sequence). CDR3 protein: CSAPGGSNYGYTF. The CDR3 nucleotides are TGCAGTGCTCCAGGGGGGTCCAACTATGGCTACACCTTC.

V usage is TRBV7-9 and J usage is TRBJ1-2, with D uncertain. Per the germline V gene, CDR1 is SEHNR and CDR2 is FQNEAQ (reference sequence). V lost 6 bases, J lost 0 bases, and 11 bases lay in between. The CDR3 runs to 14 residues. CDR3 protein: CASRSSNSNYGYTF. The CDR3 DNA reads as TGTGCCAGCAGGAGCAGTAATTCTAACTATGGCTACACCTTC.

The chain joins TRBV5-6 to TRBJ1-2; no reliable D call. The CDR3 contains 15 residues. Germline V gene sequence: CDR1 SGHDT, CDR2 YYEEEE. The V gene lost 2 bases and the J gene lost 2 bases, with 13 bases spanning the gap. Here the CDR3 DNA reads TGTGCCAGCAGCTTAATTCAGGAGACAAACTATGGCTACACCTTC. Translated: CASSLIQETNYGYTF.

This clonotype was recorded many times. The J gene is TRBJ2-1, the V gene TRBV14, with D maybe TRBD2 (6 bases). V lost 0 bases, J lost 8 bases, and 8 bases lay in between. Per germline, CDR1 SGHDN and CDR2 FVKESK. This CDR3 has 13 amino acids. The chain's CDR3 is CASSQDWGDEQFF. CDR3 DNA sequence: TGTGCCAGCAGCCAAGATTGGGGGGATGAGCAGTTCTTC.

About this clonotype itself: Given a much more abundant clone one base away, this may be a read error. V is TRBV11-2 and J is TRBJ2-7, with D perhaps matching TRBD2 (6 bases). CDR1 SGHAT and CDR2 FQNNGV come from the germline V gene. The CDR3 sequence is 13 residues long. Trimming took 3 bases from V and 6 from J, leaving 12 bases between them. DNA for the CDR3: TGTGCCAGCAGCTTGATAGCGGAATCCGAGCAGTACTTC. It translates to CASSLIAESEQYF.

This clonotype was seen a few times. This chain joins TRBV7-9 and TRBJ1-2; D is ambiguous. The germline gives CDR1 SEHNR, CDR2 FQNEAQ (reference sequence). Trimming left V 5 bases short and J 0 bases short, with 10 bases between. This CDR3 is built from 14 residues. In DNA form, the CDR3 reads TGTGCCAGCAGCGCAACCCTTGCTAACTATGGCTACACCTTC. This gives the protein CASSATLANYGYTF.

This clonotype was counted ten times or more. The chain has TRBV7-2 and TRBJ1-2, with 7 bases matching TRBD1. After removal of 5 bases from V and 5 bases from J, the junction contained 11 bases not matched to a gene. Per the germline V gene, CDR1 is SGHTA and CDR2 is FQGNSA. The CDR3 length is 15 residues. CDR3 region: CASSPSPDRIYGYTF. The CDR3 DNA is TGTGCCAGCAGCCCTTCGCCGGACAGGATATATGGCTACACCTTC.

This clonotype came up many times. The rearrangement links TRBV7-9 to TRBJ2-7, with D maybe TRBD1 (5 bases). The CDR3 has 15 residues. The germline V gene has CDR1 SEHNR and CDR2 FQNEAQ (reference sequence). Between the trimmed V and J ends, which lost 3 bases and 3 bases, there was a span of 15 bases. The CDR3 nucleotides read TGTGCCAGCAGCTTTGACAGTTCAAGATTCTACGAGCAGTACTTC. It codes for CASSFDSSRFYEQYF.

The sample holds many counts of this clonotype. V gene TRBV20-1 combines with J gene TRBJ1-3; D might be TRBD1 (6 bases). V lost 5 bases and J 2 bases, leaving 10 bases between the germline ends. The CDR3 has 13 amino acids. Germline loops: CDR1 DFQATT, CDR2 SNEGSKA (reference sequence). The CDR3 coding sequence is TGCAGTGCTCATTACAGGGCTGGAAACACCATATATTTT. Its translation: CSAHYRAGNTIYF.